One and the same sample provided the 19 T cell receptor beta chains below, sequenced in a study of control samples from healthy donors and cancer patients. Repertoires were generated with immunoSEQ multiplex PCR, while TCRdb's copy carries only in-frame clones and drops some. The repertoire holds roughly 120,000 clones, with 90% to 95% as singletons. The specimen was blood. Receptors were obtained from a woman aged 18-29 years in good health.

The chain carries TRBV3-1 (or the pseudogene TRBV3-2) and TRBJ1-6; possibly TRBD1 for D (5 bases). The germline V gene has CDR1 LGHDT and CDR2 YNNKEL (reference sequence). This CDR3 is 19 amino acids long. V shed 2 bases and J shed 0 bases, with 17 bases lying between them. As DNA, the CDR3 is TGTGCCAGCAGCCAATTCTCCATCGGGGGACCCTCCTATAATTCACCCCTCCACTTT. This encodes CASSQFSIGGPSYNSPLHF.

J is TRBJ1-3 and V is TRBV7-9; 7 bases map to TRBD1. J gave up 4 bases and V 2 bases, and 8 bases lay outside the gene matches. The CDR3 length is 16 residues. CDR1 and CDR2 from the germline V gene are SEHNR and FQNEAQ (reference sequence). CDR3 amino acids: CASSLISPTGGNTIYF. The CDR3, as DNA: TGTGCCAGCAGCTTAATTTCTCCGACAGGGGGAAACACCATATATTTT.

This chain connects TRBV6-2 or TRBV6-3 to TRBJ1-5, with TRBD1 matching 9 bases. The ends lost 2 bases at V and 7 bases at J; junction bases unmatched: 6. The CDR3 length is 15 residues. Germline V CDR1 and CDR2: MNHEY, SVGEGT. The CDR3 DNA sequence: TGTGCCAGCAGTTACGGGACAGGGAGATGGCAGCCCCAGCATTTT. Translation gives CASSYGTGRWQPQHF.

This clone is a singleton in its sample. A read error may account for a junction end that differs from germline. The chain couples TRBV7-7 to TRBJ2-1; D remains ambiguous. CDR1 and CDR2 (germline): SSHAT, FNYEAQ (reference sequence). The CDR3 consists of 14 residues. The CDR3 spells CASSLDGSNNEQFF. The CDR3 DNA reads TGTGCTAGCAGCTTAGACGGCTCCAACAATGAGCAGTTCTTC.

This clone appeared once. The V and J genes are TRBV9 and TRBJ2-3; a possible D gene is TRBD2 (5 bases). The CDR3 covers 16 residues. Trimming took 0 bases from V and 6 from J, leaving 17 bases between them. CDR1 and CDR2 (germline): SGDLS, YYNGEE. The chain's CDR3 is CASSVAGSSPVDTQYF. The CDR3 region has the DNA TGTGCCAGCAGCGTAGCGGGGTCCTCCCCGGTGGATACGCAGTATTTT.

This rearrangement joins TRBV30 to TRBJ1-2; perhaps TRBD1 as D (5 bases). The CDR3 length is 11 residues. CDR1 GTSNPN and CDR2 SVGIG come from the germline V gene (reference sequence). The V gene lost 8 bases and the J gene lost 5 bases, with 12 bases spanning the gap. CDR3 sequence: CARREGYGYTF. The CDR3 DNA follows: TGTGCCAGAAGGGAGGGGTATGGCTACACCTTC.

The genes are TRBV7-9 and TRBJ2-1, with D possibly matching TRBD2 (6 bases). CDR1 and CDR2 (germline): SEHNR, FQNEAQ (reference sequence). There are 15 residues in the CDR3. V lost 5 bases to trimming and J lost 2 bases, with 13 bases between them. The CDR3: CASSLAGGAYNEQFF. The CDR3 DNA follows: TGTGCCAGCAGCCTGGCGGGCGGGGCCTACAATGAGCAGTTCTTC.

This rearrangement joins TRBV10-2 to TRBJ2-2, with TRBD2 identical over 11 bases. Trimming removed 6 bases from V and 5 bases from J; junction bases left unmatched: 8. CDR3 size: 16 residues. The germline CDR1 and CDR2 sequences are WSHSY and SAAADI. The CDR3, as DNA: TGCGCCAGCAGCGACACTAGCGGGAGCGGGACCGGGGAGCTGTTTTTT. This encodes CASSDTSGSGTGELFF.

V and J are TRBV25-1 and TRBJ2-1; tentative D call: TRBD1 (6 bases). Trimming took off 1 base at V and 12 bases at J, with 16 bases between the two ends. The CDR3 is made up of 14 amino acids. The germline gives CDR1 MGHDK, CDR2 SYGVNS. The CDR3 loop is CASSELQGWELQFF. The CDR3 bases are TGTGCCAGCAGTGAATTACAGGGCTGGGAGCTGCAGTTCTTC.

This sequence joins TRBV28 and TRBJ1-2; no clear D. Germline V CDR1 and CDR2: MDHEN, SYDVKM. This CDR3 is 13 amino acids long. Trimming shortened V by 4 bases and J by 5 bases, and 11 bases separated the two germline ends. The CDR3 is CASSSGLGYGYTF. The CDR3, as DNA: TGTGCCAGCAGTTCAGGATTGGGGTATGGCTACACCTTC.

The V gene is TRBV19, the J gene TRBJ1-3; D is possibly TRBD1 (5 bases). The CDR3 runs 12 residues. V was trimmed by 6 bases and J by 2 bases, leaving 5 bases between them. Germline CDR1 reads LNHDA; CDR2 reads SQIVND (reference sequence). This CDR3 is CASRTAGNTIYF. CDR3 sequence (DNA): TGTGCCAGTAGGACAGCTGGAAACACCATATATTTT.

The chain employs TRBV2 and TRBJ1-2; 8 nucleotides align to TRBD1. The CDR3 spans 14 residues. Per germline, CDR1 SNHLY and CDR2 FYNNEI. V gave up 5 bases and J gave up 4 bases; unmatched junction bases: 6. The DNA for the CDR3 is TGTGCCAGCAGTCTACCGGGGACAGGCTATGGCTACACCTTC. This encodes CASSLPGTGYGYTF. Combining the CDR3 with reference TRBV2 and TRBJ1-2 gives the whole variable domain EPEVTQTPSHQVTQMGQEVILRCVPISNHLYFYWYRQILGQKVEFLVSFYNNEISEKSEIFDDQFSVERPDGSNFTLKIRSTKLEDSAMYFCASSLPGTGYGYTFGSGTRLTVV.

The chain recombines TRBV28 with TRBJ2-1; TRBD2 agrees at 13 bases. V shed 7 bases, J shed 2 bases, and the junction held 11 bases outside the gene matches. CDR1 and CDR2 from the germline V gene are MDHEN and SYDVKM. The CDR3 spans 18 residues. DNA of the CDR3: TGTGCCAGCACCGATCGCGGTGGACTAGCGGGAGCCTACAATGAGCAGTTCTTC. Its protein product is CASTDRGGLAGAYNEQFF.

The J gene is TRBJ1-5, the V gene TRBV28, with D perhaps matching TRBD1 (5 bases). V was trimmed by 1 base and J by 4 bases, leaving 20 bases between them. The CDR3 is made up of 18 amino acids. Germline CDR1 reads MDHEN; CDR2 reads SYDVKM. In DNA form, the CDR3 reads TGTGCCAGCAGTTTATCGCGGTTGCACGGGGGGTGGAATCAGCCCCAGCATTTT. Amino acid sequence: CASSLSRLHGGWNQPQHF.

CDR3 coding DNA: TGTGGGAGCAGTTCGAAAGGGCAGGATGCTGAAGCTTTCTTT. Translating it yields CGSSSKGQDAEAFF. The chain is built from TRBV19 and TRBJ1-1, with D unclear. The CDR3 extends over 14 amino acids. Per germline, CDR1 LNHDA and CDR2 SQIVND (reference sequence).

The chain joins TRBV24-1 to TRBJ2-5; 14 bases fit TRBD2. Germline CDR1 and CDR2: KGHDR and SFDVKD. The V and J ends lost 3 bases and 1 base, in that order; junction bases with no gene match: 6. The CDR3 covers 18 residues. The CDR3 sequence is CATSDPIGTSGGQETQYF. In DNA form, the CDR3 reads TGTGCCACCAGTGATCCGATCGGGACTAGCGGGGGCCAAGAGACCCAGTACTTC.

The chain uses TRBV30 and TRBJ1-1, with a weak D call TRBD1 (5 bases). The CDR3 contains 14 residues. The V gene lost 2 bases and the J gene lost 4 bases, with 14 bases spanning the gap. Germline values: CDR1 GTSNPN, CDR2 SVGIG (reference sequence). The CDR3 region has the DNA TGTGCCTGGAGTCCGGGGGTCCGTGTCACTGAAGCTTTCTTT. It is translated as CAWSPGVRVTEAFF. The full variable domain, with the rest looked up from reference TRBV30 and TRBJ1-1, is SQTIHQWPATLVQPVGSPLSLECTVEGTSNPNLYWYRQAAGRGLQLLFYSVGIGQISSEVPQNLSASRPQDRQFILSSKKLLLSDSGFYLCAWSPGVRVTEAFFGQGTRLTVV.

In its sample, this clone was seen a few times. V usage is TRBV7-2 and J usage is TRBJ1-2; no reliable D call. The V and J ends lost 0 bases and 2 bases respectively, with 10 bases between them. This CDR3 is 15 amino acids long. In germline, CDR1 is SGHTA, CDR2 FQGNSA. CDR3: CASSLAWGKNYGYTF. CDR3 nucleotides: TGTGCCAGCAGCTTAGCATGGGGAAAGAACTATGGCTACACCTTC.

This sequence joins TRBV24-1 and TRBJ1-4, with TRBD1 identical over 7 bases. Germline values: CDR1 KGHDR, CDR2 SFDVKD. The J segment lost 4 bases and the V segment lost 0 bases, leaving 13 bases of the junction unmatched. This CDR3 has 19 residues. This chain's CDR3 is CATSDLLWGVWDSNEKLFF. As DNA, the CDR3 is TGTGCCACCAGTGATTTGCTATGGGGCGTCTGGGACAGTAATGAAAAACTGTTTTTT.